This T cell receptor (beta chain) was sequenced during a study of blood T cell repertoires in COVID-19. Study summary: Some COVID-19 samples were acute and others convalescent; all came from the United States, Italy and Spain.

Measured with immunoSEQ multiplex PCR; TCRdb has only the in-frame clones, and not every one. Of around 250,000 clones listed, over 75% are singletons. Adults between roughly 18 and 100 years of age took part from fewer than 30 US areas. The CDR3 has 14 residues. Per germline, CDR1 SGHDT and CDR2 YYEEEE. With V trimmed by 0 bases and J by 10 bases, 8 bases remained unmatched. The V and J genes are TRBV5-6 and TRBJ1-1; 8 bases agree with TRBD1. What was sequenced was PBMCs or T cells enriched from blood (not recorded which). The clonotype originates from a young man who had recovered from COVID-19. This CDR3 reads CASSLVRQGASAFF. In nucleotides, the CDR3 is TGTGCCAGCAGCTTGGTGCGGCAGGGGGCGTCAGCTTTCTTT.